Detailed here is one T cell receptor (beta chain). What it binds is unknown. The data stem from a study of cytomegalovirus exposure and HLA in healthy donors. CDR1 is SGHKS, CDR2 YYEKEE, per germline (reference sequence). The V gene lost 4 bases and the J gene lost 0 bases, with 14 bases spanning the gap. CDR3 length equals 17 residues. PCR employed 60 Vbeta and 13 Jbeta primers. The repertoire was sequenced with immunoSEQ multiplex PCR; TCRdb's copy has only in-frame clones and lacks some. There are some 100,000 clones in the sample; 77% occur only once, and roughly 9.8% lies in the top ten. General observations from the study: For TCR beta chains, V- and J-gene trimming was later linked to a missense DCLRE1C variant. Reports credit the classifier with highly specific, highly sensitive diagnosis of cytomegalovirus status.

The J gene is TRBJ2-6, the V gene TRBV5-5; no reliable D call. Sequencing input: PBMCs. This sequence was found in a middle-aged man in good health and CMV-seropositive. The CDR3 nucleotides are TGTGCCAGCAGCCCCAGGCAGGCCGACTCTGGGGCCAACGTCCTGACTTTC. It encodes CASSPRQADSGANVLTF.